These T cell receptor beta chains were read from a single sample in a study of response to subunit inactivated influenza vaccine. TCRdb re-analysed the RT-PCR reads in MiXCR, keeping a single row per CDR3 protein. The sample lists 700,000 to 800,000 distinct CDR3 sequences; roughly 20% were seen once. The sequenced sample was PBMCs from blood, obtained 5 days after vaccination. All receptors come from a man aged 45-65 years who received an inactivated influenza vaccine. Both conserved end residues are trimmed from each CDR3.

CDR3 protein: ASSLGLAGAGSDTQY
J gene: TRBJ2-3
V gene: TRBV7-2

CDR3 protein: ASRANPGSYEQY
J gene: TRBJ2-7
V gene: TRBV10-3

CDR3 protein: ASSRSSGTVADTQY
J gene: TRBJ2-3
V gene: TRBV9

CDR3 protein: ASSLEGHNSPLH
J gene: TRBJ1-6
V gene: TRBV13

CDR3 protein: SVVGEPSYNEQF
J gene: TRBJ2-1
V gene: TRBV29-1

CDR3 protein: ASALRDPSYEQY
J gene: TRBJ2-7
V gene: TRBV6-1

CDR3 protein: ASSLVQGMAF
J gene: TRBJ1-1
V gene: TRBV28

CDR3 protein: SVEIGGATDTQY
J gene: TRBJ2-3
V gene: TRBV29-1

CDR3 protein: ASSQDATGLAGAFEQF
J gene: TRBJ2-1
V gene: TRBV4-3

CDR3 protein: ASSLFARDATERT
J gene: TRBJ2-6
V gene: TRBV5-4

CDR3 protein: SALRVGYT
J gene: TRBJ1-2
V gene: TRBV20-1

CDR3 protein: ASSPLGDNEQF
J gene: TRBJ2-1
V gene: TRBV12-3/TRBV12-4

CDR3 protein: ASSLATGAGYGYT
J gene: TRBJ1-2
V gene: TRBV7-9

CDR3 protein: AITRTGNTGELF
J gene: TRBJ2-2
V gene: TRBV10-3

CDR3 protein: ASSEGRGYT
J gene: TRBJ1-2
V gene: TRBV25-1

CDR3 protein: ASSLVQVAF
J gene: TRBJ1-1
V gene: TRBV5-5

CDR3 protein: ASSHRDRGRRDGYT
J gene: TRBJ1-2
V gene: TRBV2

CDR3 protein: ASSVEAGGNGYT
J gene: TRBJ1-2
V gene: TRBV9